Listed here are 32 T cell receptor beta chains from one sample, sequenced in a study of blood T cell repertoires in COVID-19 (TCRdb year 2020). Library method: the immunoSEQ multiplex PCR assay. TCRdb's version of the immuneACCESS table is confined to in-frame rearrangements and falls short of the full clone set. An unresolved V gene accounts for under half of the shortfall where checked; the remainder is of unknown origin. The sample has more than 75,000 clones on record, roughly nine tenths of them singletons. The top ten clonotypes cover less than 2.5% of the sample. The sequencing input was peripheral blood. Receptors originate from a man over 45 with acute or convalescent COVID-19.

The V call is TRBV28, the J call TRBJ1-2, with a weak D call TRBD1 (6 bases). Looked up from germline, CDR1 is MDHEN and CDR2 is SYDVKM. The CDR3 is 13 residues long. With 10 bases removed from V and 5 bases from J, the gap between germline ends came to 17 bases. The CDR3 loop reads CATTRQGKYGYTF. As DNA, the CDR3 is TGTGCCACCACAAGGCAGGGGAAGTATGGCTACACCTTC.

This rearrangement joins TRBV27 to TRBJ2-1; D is perhaps TRBD1 (6 bases). Trimming pared 7 bases from V and 0 bases from J, leaving 7 bases between. From germline, CDR1 is MNHEY and CDR2 SMNVEV (reference sequence). The CDR3 is made up of 13 amino acids. The CDR3: CASKDSSYNEQFF. The CDR3 DNA is TGTGCCAGCAAGGACAGCTCCTACAATGAGCAGTTCTTC.

This clone was detected only a few times. The V call is TRBV7-9, the J call TRBJ2-7; D ambiguous. This CDR3 region has 12 residues. From germline, CDR1 is SEHNR and CDR2 FQNEAQ (reference sequence). V shed 10 bases and J shed 4 bases, with 14 bases lying between them. In nucleotides, the CDR3 is TGTGCCAATCTCCAGGAACAGTACGAGCAGTACTTC. This codes for CANLQEQYEQYF. The full variable domain, its missing parts supplied by reference TRBV7-9 and TRBJ2-7, is DTGVSQNPRHKITKRGQNVTFRCDPISEHNRLYWYRQTLGQGPEFLTYFQNEAQLEKSRLLSDRFSAERPKGSFSTLEIQRTEQGDSAMYLCANLQEQYEQYFGPGTRLTVT.

This clone was detected only once. The V call is TRBV9, the J call TRBJ2-5; a possible D gene is TRBD2 (7 bases). The CDR3 contains 14 residues. V lost 4 bases and J 5 bases, leaving 15 bases between the germline ends. Germline loops: CDR1 SGDLS, CDR2 YYNGEE. DNA of the CDR3: TGTGCCAGCAGCTCCTATGGGGGGGGCGAGACCCAGTACTTC. Translating it yields CASSSYGGGETQYF.

The chain recombines TRBV9 with TRBJ2-1, with TRBD2 matching 9 bases. CDR3 length equals 17 residues. J gave up 6 bases and V 0 bases, and 10 bases lay outside the gene matches. Looked up from germline, CDR1 is SGDLS and CDR2 is YYNGEE. The CDR3 protein is CASSVGIAGVSFNEQFF. In DNA form, the CDR3 reads TGTGCCAGCAGCGTAGGAATAGCGGGGGTCTCTTTCAATGAGCAGTTCTTC.

This clone has just one count. The chain carries TRBV7-2 and TRBJ2-1, with 8 bases lining up with TRBD1. Germline CDR1 SGHTA, CDR2 FQGNSA. The CDR3 contains 15 residues. With V trimmed by 6 bases and J by 2 bases, 6 bases remained unmatched. The CDR3 coding sequence is TGTGCCAGCAGACCCCAGGGGGCTACCTACAATGAGCAGTTCTTC. Translation: CASRPQGATYNEQFF.

J is TRBJ2-7 and V is TRBV11-2; D remains ambiguous. Looked up from germline, CDR1 is SGHAT and CDR2 is FQNNGV. CDR3 size: 13 residues. The V end was cut by 1 base, the J end by 5 bases, with 9 bases between. CDR3 bases: TGTGCCAGCAGCTTAGGATCCAACAACGAGCAGTACGTC. This translates into CASSLGSNNEQYV.

The rearrangement joins TRBV7-9 to TRBJ2-4; a weak D match, TRBD1 (6 bases). The V gene's germline CDR1 is SEHNR and CDR2 FQNEAQ (reference sequence). V was shortened by 6 bases and J by 4 bases, with 19 bases between the two germline ends. This CDR3 has 16 residues. The CDR3 protein is CASSRDTPRGKNIQYF. The CDR3 coding sequence is TGTGCCAGCAGTCGGGACACCCCCCGCGGGAAAAACATTCAGTACTTC.

This clone was seen only once. The rearrangement links TRBV11-2 to TRBJ2-1, with 12 bases fitting TRBD2. Germline CDR1 is SGHAT and CDR2 is FQNNGV. J lost 7 bases, V lost 5 bases, and 6 bases had no gene match. The CDR3 runs to 15 residues. The chain's CDR3 is CASSPSGLAGNEQFF. In nucleotides, the CDR3 is TGTGCCAGCAGCCCCTCGGGACTAGCGGGTAATGAGCAGTTCTTC.

This clone was counted a few times. This chain uses TRBV7-9 with TRBJ1-3; TRBD1 is a possible D gene (6 bases). The V end was cut by 3 bases, the J end by 0 bases, with 9 bases between. This CDR3 contains 15 residues. Germline V gene sequence: CDR1 SEHNR, CDR2 FQNEAQ (reference sequence). The CDR3 loop reads CASSFWDISGNTIYF. The CDR3 bases are TGTGCCAGCAGCTTTTGGGACATCTCTGGAAACACCATATATTTT.

The rearrangement uses TRBV7-2 and TRBJ2-7; TRBD1 matches at 10 bases. Germline CDR1 reads SGHTA; CDR2 reads FQGNSA. The CDR3 is 16 amino acids. Trimming took 5 bases from V and 4 from J; bases not matched to a gene: 11. CDR3 residues: CASSAAGQGKGYEQYV. As DNA, the CDR3 is TGTGCCAGCAGCGCCGCGGGACAGGGGAAGGGTTACGAGCAGTACGTC.

The V call is TRBV7-9, the J call TRBJ2-2; D gene uncertain. The length of the CDR3 is 15 residues. The germline gives CDR1 SEHNR, CDR2 FQNEAQ (reference sequence). Trimming shortened V by 5 bases and J by 0 bases, and 10 bases separated the two germline ends. The DNA of the CDR3 is TGTGCCAGCAGCGTTCACGGGTCGAACACCGGGGAGCTGTTTTTT. As protein: CASSVHGSNTGELFF.

CDR3 coding DNA: TGTGCCAGCAGCGACAGGTCGGGACAGACCCGAAAATCCCTCCACTTT. It yields the protein CASSDRSGQTRKSLHF. The chain joins TRBV7-8 to TRBJ1-6, with 7 nucleotides matching TRBD1. The CDR3 length is 16 residues. The V gene's germline CDR1 is SGHVS and CDR2 FQNEAQ. V shed 5 bases, J shed 14 bases, and the junction held 18 bases outside the gene matches.

This clone occurred once. This chain connects TRBV5-5 to TRBJ2-3; tentative D call: TRBD1 (5 bases). Between the trimmed V and J ends, which lost 0 bases and 1 base, there was a span of 15 bases. There are 17 residues in the CDR3. CDR1 is SGHKS, CDR2 YYEKEE, per germline (reference sequence). DNA for the CDR3: TGTGCCAGCAGCTTGGCCCTAACAGGTTCGGGCACAGATACGCAGTATTTT. Translation: CASSLALTGSGTDTQYF.

The rearrangement joins TRBV27 to TRBJ1-1, with D possibly matching TRBD1 (5 bases). CDR3 length equals 17 residues. Germline lookup yields CDR1 MNHEY and CDR2 SMNVEV (reference sequence). Trimming shortened V by 4 bases and J by 4 bases, and 22 bases separated the two germline ends. This chain's CDR3 is CASSYDYPTGGSTEAFF. CDR3 nucleotides: TGTGCCAGCAGTTACGATTACCCCACGGGGGGGTCCACTGAAGCTTTCTTT.

This chain joins TRBV30 and TRBJ2-5; 9 nucleotides line up with TRBD2. The CDR3 totals 14 residues. Germline CDR1 GTSNPN, CDR2 SVGIG (reference sequence). The J segment lost 5 bases and the V segment lost 4 bases, leaving 8 bases of the junction unmatched. The CDR3 loop is CAWTSGAYYETQYF. DNA of the CDR3: TGTGCCTGGACTAGCGGGGCATACTATGAGACCCAGTACTTC.

The genes are TRBV28 and TRBJ2-5; TRBD2 aligns across 8 bases. V lost 5 bases, J lost 4 bases, and 9 bases stayed unmatched. This CDR3 is 15 amino acids long. Germline loops: CDR1 MDHEN, CDR2 SYDVKM. The CDR3 DNA reads TGTGCCAGCAGTCACGGGACTAGAGCTAGAGAGACCCAGTACTTC. It is translated as CASSHGTRARETQYF.

The chain employs TRBV3-1 (or the pseudogene TRBV3-2) and TRBJ2-1, with 9 bases matching TRBD2. V shed 3 bases, J shed 15 bases, and the junction held 6 bases outside the gene matches. This CDR3 has 12 amino acids. CDR1 is LGHDT and CDR2 is YNNKEL in the germline V gene (reference sequence). The CDR3 DNA reads TGTGCCAGCAGCCAGGCGGGGGGGCATCCGTTCTTC. This translates into CASSQAGGHPFF.

The chain links TRBV3-1 (or the pseudogene TRBV3-2) to TRBJ1-2, with 11 bases lining up with TRBD1. Germline V gives CDR1 LGHDT, CDR2 YNNKEL (reference sequence). The V gene end was trimmed by 4 bases and the J gene end by 2 bases; junction bases not matched to a gene: 3. The length of the CDR3 is 15 residues. Here the CDR3 reads CASSPGTGGNYGYTF. CDR3 in DNA: TGTGCCAGCAGCCCTGGGACAGGGGGAAACTATGGCTACACCTTC.

This chain uses TRBV4-1 with TRBJ1-4, with TRBD1 as a possible D gene (5 bases). The CDR3 length is 14 residues. Between the trimmed V and J ends, which lost 2 bases and 10 bases, there was a span of 14 bases. CDR1 MGHRA and CDR2 YSYEKL come from the germline V gene. The CDR3 protein is CASSQPLRTGKLFF. In nucleotides, the CDR3 is TGCGCCAGCAGCCAACCCCTCCGAACAGGAAAACTGTTTTTT.

The CDR3 region is CASSVPPFLAGAADTQYF. CDR3 in DNA: TGTGCCAGCAGTGTACCCCCTTTCCTAGCGGGGGCGGCAGATACGCAGTATTTT. This rearrangement joins TRBV2 to TRBJ2-3; TRBD2 agrees at 10 bases. The CDR3 spans 18 residues. Losses at the gene ends were 4 bases for V and 4 bases for J; bases not matched to a gene: 14. CDR1 is SNHLY and CDR2 is FYNNEI in the germline V gene.

The V and J genes are TRBV28 and TRBJ1-6; D unclear. Trimming removed 5 bases at V and 13 bases at J, with 12 bases between. The CDR3 spans 12 residues. Germline V lookup: CDR1 MDHEN, CDR2 SYDVKM. The CDR3 DNA is TGTGCCAGCAGTCCTCCGGCGGAGCCCCTCCACTTT. Its translation is CASSPPAEPLHF. The whole variable domain, remainder taken from reference TRBV28 and TRBJ1-6, is DVKVTQSSRYLVKRTGEKVFLECVQDMDHENMFWYRQDPGLGLRLIYFSYDVKMKEKGDIPEGYSVSREKKERFSLILESASTNQTSMYLCASSPPAEPLHFGNGTRLTVT.

V is TRBV4-3 and J is TRBJ2-1; 8 bases are a match to TRBD2. The V and J ends lost 1 base and 6 bases, in that order; junction bases with no gene match: 8. CDR1 and CDR2 from the germline V gene are LGHNA and YSLEER. This CDR3 comprises 16 residues. CDR3 loop: CASSQGWAGGPNEQFF. For the CDR3, the DNA is TGCGCCAGCAGCCAAGGATGGGCGGGGGGACCCAATGAGCAGTTCTTC.

This clone showed up just a few times. This chain joins TRBV20-1 and TRBJ2-1; 7 bases are a match to TRBD1. V lost 6 bases and J lost 4; bases outside the gene matches: 21. The length of the CDR3 is 18 residues. Per the germline V gene, CDR1 is DFQATT and CDR2 is SNEGSKA (reference sequence). CDR3 nucleotides: TGCAGTGCCAGTAGTCCCTTTTACAGGGGCCCACCTTACAATGAGCAGTTCTTC. Its protein is CSASSPFYRGPPYNEQFF.

This chain connects TRBV4-2 to TRBJ2-1; weak D call: TRBD2 (6 bases). This CDR3 is built from 14 residues. The V end lost 0 bases, the J end lost 5 bases, and 8 bases lay between the germline ends. The germline CDR1 and CDR2 sequences are LGHNA and YNFKEQ. DNA for the CDR3: TGTGCCAGCAGCCAAGATTTAGCGGACAATGAGCAGTTCTTC. Translating it yields CASSQDLADNEQFF.

The chain couples TRBV5-8 to TRBJ1-2, with TRBD1 as a possible D gene (6 bases). Trimming took off 0 bases at V and 5 bases at J, with 14 bases between the two ends. CDR1 is SGHTS, CDR2 YDEGEE, per germline. This CDR3 region has 15 residues. CDR3 sequence reads: CASSLVSSGTYGYTF. DNA for the CDR3: TGTGCCAGCAGCTTGGTATCATCCGGGACATATGGCTACACCTTC.

The chain uses TRBV5-1 and TRBJ2-2, with TRBD2 matching over 15 bases. Germline V gives CDR1 SGHRS, CDR2 YFSETQ. V lost 5 bases and J lost 5; bases outside the gene matches: 7. CDR3 length equals 17 residues. The CDR3 is CASRPGLAGGPTGELFF. CDR3 nucleotides: TGCGCCAGCAGACCCGGACTAGCGGGAGGGCCTACCGGGGAGCTGTTTTTT.

This rearrangement joins TRBV19 to TRBJ2-1, with D perhaps matching TRBD1 (5 bases). The CDR3 is 15 amino acids. Trimming removed 6 bases at V and 5 bases at J, with 17 bases between. From germline, CDR1 is LNHDA and CDR2 SQIVND (reference sequence). CDR3: CASSPLRQGNNEQFF. DNA for the CDR3: TGTGCCAGTAGCCCCCTACGGCAGGGTAACAATGAGCAGTTCTTC.

The table lists this clone with a count of one. The V call is TRBV29-1, the J call TRBJ1-2; D may be TRBD1 (6 bases). Looked up from germline, CDR1 is SQVTM and CDR2 is ANQGSEA. The CDR3 is 14 amino acids. V lost 7 bases and J lost 2, with 17 bases in between. CDR3 amino acids: CSDLGTYPNYGYTF. CDR3 coding DNA: TGCAGCGACCTCGGGACATATCCCAACTATGGCTACACCTTC.

The V gene is TRBV11-1, the J gene TRBJ2-5; possibly TRBD2 for D (5 bases). Germline V gene sequence: CDR1 SGHAT, CDR2 FQDESV (reference sequence). The CDR3 has 13 residues. The ends were cut back, 6 bases at V and 5 bases at J, with 13 bases in the middle. CDR3 protein: CASSARRRETQYF. CDR3 nucleotide sequence: TGTGCCAGCAGTGCTCGCAGGAGGGAGACCCAGTACTTC.

The CDR3 DNA reads as TGTGCCAGCAGCTCCCCCGGGACAGGGGAAGATACGCAGTATTTT. Its protein product is CASSSPGTGEDTQYF. This sequence joins TRBV5-5 and TRBJ2-3; 10 nucleotides line up with TRBD1. From germline, CDR1 is SGHKS and CDR2 YYEKEE (reference sequence). The CDR3 contains 15 residues. J lost 5 bases, V lost 3 bases, and 6 bases had no gene match.

This chain's CDR3 is CASSLLSGGSSTDTQYF. The CDR3 nucleotides are TGTGCCAGCAGCTTGCTCTCCGGAGGGAGCAGCACAGATACGCAGTATTTT. The chain recombines TRBV11-2 with TRBJ2-3; possible D gene TRBD2, 6 bases. Per the germline V gene, CDR1 is SGHAT and CDR2 is FQNNGV. CDR3 length: 17 residues. Trimming took 3 bases from V and 0 from J, leaving 16 bases between them.